This is a list of T cell receptor beta chains from one sample in a study of OX40 agonist ivuxolimab in advanced cancers. Profiled with immunoSEQ multiplex PCR; TCRdb holds only in-frame clones, not every one. The sample shows 55,000 to 80,000 clones, 81% of them seen only once. The sample was CD4+ or CD8+ T cells sorted from blood, taken in a trial of the OX40 agonist ivuxolimab. These receptor sequences come from an adult with an advanced solid tumor such as melanoma, head and neck, liver or kidney cancer. Each CDR3 is given with its conserved first and last residue. A D gene is named only where the DNA matches it firmly. Some rows have no size entry. The others give once, few or many, or a class for an expanded clone.

J: TRBJ2-3; size: .; V: TRBV19; D: TRBD1; CDR3: CASSVGQDTQYF; DNA: TGTGCCAGTAGTGTGGGACAGGATACGCAGTATTTT
J: TRBJ2-5; size: .; V: TRBV9; D: TRBD2; CDR3: CASSVALGGGETQYF; DNA: TGTGCCAGCAGCGTAGCACTGGGCGGGGGAGAGACCCAGTACTTC
J: TRBJ2-1; size: .; V: TRBV2; D: TRBD1; CDR3: CASSPDRGRDKFF; DNA: TGTGCCAGCAGCCCGGACAGGGGGCGTGATAAGTTCTTC
J: TRBJ1-2; size: .; V: TRBV9; D: TRBD1; CDR3: CASSAGDRVSYGYTF; DNA: TGTGCCAGCAGCGCTGGGGACAGGGTCAGCTATGGCTACACCTTC
J: TRBJ1-1; size: .; V: TRBV2; D: TRBD1; CDR3: CASRTGAGTEAFF; DNA: TGTGCCAGCAGGACAGGGGCCGGTACTGAAGCTTTCTTT
J: TRBJ2-7; size: .; V: TRBV27; D: .; CDR3: CASPIRQGPLEQYF; DNA: TGTGCCAGCCCGATTCGGCAGGGACCTCTCGAGCAGTACTTC
J: TRBJ2-3; size: .; V: TRBV18; D: TRBD2; CDR3: CASSPRRLAGPTDTQYF; DNA: TGTGCCAGCTCACCTCGGAGGCTAGCGGGGCCCACAGATACGCAGTATTTT
J: TRBJ2-7; size: .; V: TRBV5-1; D: .; CDR3: CASSSGPTSYEQYF; DNA: TGCGCCAGCAGCTCGGGACCTACCTCCTACGAGCAGTACTTC
J: TRBJ1-1; size: .; V: TRBV9; D: .; CDR3: CASSPGPGNTEAFF; DNA: TGTGCCAGCAGCCCCGGCCCGGGGAACACTGAAGCTTTCTTT
J: TRBJ1-1; size: .; V: TRBV4-1; D: .; CDR3: CASSQVAGKAFF; DNA: TGCGCCAGCAGCCAAGTGGCAGGCAAAGCTTTCTTT
J: TRBJ2-5; size: .; V: TRBV5-4; D: .; CDR3: CASSPASQETQYF; DNA: TGTGCCAGCAGCCCCGCCAGCCAAGAGACCCAGTACTTC
J: TRBJ2-7; size: once; V: TRBV5-1; D: .; CDR3: CASSPGPGSYEQYF; DNA: TGCGCCAGCAGCCCGGGACCCGGTTCCTACGAGCAGTACTTC
J: TRBJ2-1; size: .; V: TRBV6-6; D: .; CDR3: CASSPAGLGADEQFF; DNA: TGTGCCAGCAGTCCAGCAGGTTTGGGGGCCGATGAGCAGTTCTTC
J: TRBJ2-3; size: .; V: TRBV10-3; D: TRBD1; CDR3: CAISTGGRTDTQYF; DNA: TGTGCCATCAGCACAGGGGGCCGCACAGATACGCAGTATTTT
J: TRBJ1-3; size: .; V: TRBV7-8; D: .; CDR3: CASSLGARTSGNTIYF; DNA: TGTGCCAGCAGCTTAGGTGCCCGGACCTCTGGAAACACCATATATTTT
J: TRBJ2-3; size: .; V: TRBV5-4; D: TRBD2; CDR3: CASSLGLGLAGGRSTDTQYF; DNA: TGTGCCAGCAGCTTGGGATTGGGACTAGCGGGGGGGCGGAGCACAGATACGCAGTATTTT
J: TRBJ2-2; size: .; V: TRBV7-2; D: .; CDR3: CASSRDVANTGELFF; DNA: TGTGCCAGCAGCCGAGACGTGGCGAACACCGGGGAGCTGTTTTTT
J: TRBJ2-3; size: .; V: TRBV29-1; D: .; CDR3: CSVRAAGTDTQYF; DNA: TGCAGCGTCCGGGCAGCGGGCACAGATACGCAGTATTTT
J: TRBJ2-1; size: .; V: TRBV28; D: TRBD2; CDR3: CASSLPIGGGIYNEQFF; DNA: TGTGCCAGCAGCCTCCCCATCGGCGGGGGGATCTACAATGAGCAGTTCTTC
J: TRBJ2-1; size: medium-sized; V: TRBV4-2; D: .; CDR3: CASSQDEEGAYNEQFF; DNA: TGTGCCAGCAGCCAAGATGAGGAGGGGGCCTACAATGAGCAGTTCTTC
J: TRBJ2-7; size: once; V: TRBV19; D: .; CDR3: CASSIVAGQYEQYF; DNA: TGTGCCAGTAGTATCGTAGCCGGGCAGTACGAGCAGTACTTC
J: TRBJ1-1; size: few; V: TRBV5-1; D: .; CDR3: CASSWAGTDTEAFF; DNA: TGCGCCAGCAGCTGGGCAGGGACTGACACTGAAGCTTTCTTT
J: TRBJ2-4; size: .; V: TRBV5-6; D: .; CDR3: CASSIRDSSIQYF; DNA: TGTGCCAGCAGCATCCGGGACTCAAGCATTCAGTACTTC